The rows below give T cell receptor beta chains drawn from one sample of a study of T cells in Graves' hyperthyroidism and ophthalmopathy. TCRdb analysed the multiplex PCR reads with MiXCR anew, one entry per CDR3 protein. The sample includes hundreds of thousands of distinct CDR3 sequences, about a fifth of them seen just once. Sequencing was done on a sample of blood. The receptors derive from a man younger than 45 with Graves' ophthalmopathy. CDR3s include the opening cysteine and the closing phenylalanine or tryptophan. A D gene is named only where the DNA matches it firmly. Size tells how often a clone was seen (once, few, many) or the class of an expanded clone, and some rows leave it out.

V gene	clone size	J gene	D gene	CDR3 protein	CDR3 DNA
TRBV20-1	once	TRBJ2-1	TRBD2	CSAREGLAGANEQFF	TGCAGTGCTAGAGAAGGACTAGCGGGAGCCAATGAGCAGTTCTTC
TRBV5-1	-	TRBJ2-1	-	CASSGQGGDEQFF	TGCGCCAGCAGCGGGCAGGGGGGGGATGAGCAGTTCTTC
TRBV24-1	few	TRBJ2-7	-	CATSDRTPSGWEQYF	TGTGCCACCAGTGACCGGACTCCTTCGGGTTGGGAGCAGTACTTC
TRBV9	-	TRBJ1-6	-	CASSVEGSNSPLHF	TGTGCCAGCAGCGTAGAGGGAAGCAATTCACCCCTCCACTTT
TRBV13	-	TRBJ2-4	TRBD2	CASSALAGRMGAKNIQYF	TGTGCCAGCAGTGCACTAGCGGGACGGATGGGAGCCAAAAACATTCAGTACTTC
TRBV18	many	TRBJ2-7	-	CASSPGARYEQYF	TGTGCCAGCTCACCGGGGGCCCGATACGAGCAGTACTTC
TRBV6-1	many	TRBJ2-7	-	CASSYEVGKPAYEQYF	TGTGCCAGCAGTTACGAAGTCGGGAAGCCTGCCTACGAGCAGTACTTC
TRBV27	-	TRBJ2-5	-	CASSLSPGGGETQYF	TGTGCCAGCAGTTTATCTCCAGGGGGAGGGGAGACCCAGTACTTC
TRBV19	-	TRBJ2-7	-	CATRFKGSYEQYF	TGTGCCACCCGGTTCAAAGGATCCTACGAGCAGTACTTC
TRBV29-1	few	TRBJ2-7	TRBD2	CSVEDSGSYEQYF	TGCAGCGTTGAAGATAGCGGGAGCTACGAGCAGTACTTC
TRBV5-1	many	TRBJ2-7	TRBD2	CASSWDRGGAYEQYF	TGCGCCAGCAGCTGGGACCGCGGGGGGGCTTACGAGCAGTACTTC
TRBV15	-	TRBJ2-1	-	CATSRGTSDEQFF	TGTGCCACCAGCAGAGGGACTTCCGACGAGCAGTTCTTC
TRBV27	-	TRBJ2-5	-	CASSLQGRGTQYF	TGTGCCAGCAGCCTACAGGGAAGAGGGACCCAGTACTTC
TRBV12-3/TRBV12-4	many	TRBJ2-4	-	CASSLGGIQYF	TGTGCCAGCAGTTTGGGGGGCATTCAGTACTTC
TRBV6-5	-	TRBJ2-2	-	CASSYSGPSNTGELFF	TGTGCCAGCAGTTACTCCGGGCCTTCGAACACCGGGGAGCTGTTTTTT
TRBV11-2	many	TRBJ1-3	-	CASSFVSAELSIYF	TGTGCCAGCAGCTTTGTATCGGCCGAACTATCCATATATTTT
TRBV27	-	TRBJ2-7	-	CASRRPAVASYEQYF	TGTGCCAGCAGACGACCCGCGGTAGCTTCCTACGAGCAGTACTTC
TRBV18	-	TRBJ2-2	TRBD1	CASSPPSQGSNTGELFF	TGTGCCAGCTCACCACCCTCACAGGGGTCGAACACCGGGGAGCTGTTTTTT
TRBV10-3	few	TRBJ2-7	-	CAIRGRDTNYEQYF	TGTGCCATCAGAGGCCGGGACACCAACTACGAGCAGTACTTC
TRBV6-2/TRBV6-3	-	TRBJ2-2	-	CASSGVLQNTGELFF	TGTGCCAGCAGTGGTGTTTTACAGAACACCGGGGAGCTGTTTTTT
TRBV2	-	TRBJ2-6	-	CASSRGRVYSGANVLTF	TGTGCCAGCAGTCGGGGCAGGGTGTACTCTGGGGCCAACGTCCTAACTTTC
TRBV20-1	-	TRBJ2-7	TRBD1	CSARDRTGPYEQYF	TGCAGTGCTAGAGATCGGACAGGCCCCTACGAGCAGTACTTC
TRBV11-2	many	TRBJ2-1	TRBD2	CASSAVAGGTLEQFF	TGTGCCAGCAGCGCCGTAGCGGGGGGAACTCTCGAGCAGTTCTTC
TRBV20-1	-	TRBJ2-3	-	CSARVRQASTDTQYF	TGCAGTGCTAGAGTAAGGCAGGCTAGCACAGATACGCAGTATTTT
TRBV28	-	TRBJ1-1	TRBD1	CASSVQTGPNTEAFF	TGTGCCAGCAGTGTCCAGACAGGGCCGAACACTGAAGCTTTCTTT
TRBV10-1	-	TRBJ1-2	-	CASSGTGNYGYTF	TGCGCCAGCAGTGGAACTGGGAACTATGGCTACACCTTC
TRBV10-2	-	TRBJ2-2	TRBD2	CASSESTSENTGELFF	TGCGCCAGCAGTGAGTCCACTAGCGAGAACACCGGGGAGCTGTTTTTT
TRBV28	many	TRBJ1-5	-	CASSLPDGYSNQPQHF	TGTGCCAGCAGTCTCCCGGACGGCTATAGCAATCAGCCCCAGCATTTT
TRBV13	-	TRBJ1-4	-	CASSLTQVNEKLFF	TGTGCCAGCAGCTTAACACAGGTTAATGAAAAACTGTTTTTT
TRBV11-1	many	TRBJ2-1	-	CASTAGGGPYNEQFF	TGTGCCAGCACCGCCGGGGGAGGACCGTACAATGAGCAGTTCTTC
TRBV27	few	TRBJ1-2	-	CASSNGRARGYTF	TGTGCCAGCAGTAATGGAAGGGCACGGGGCTACACCTTC
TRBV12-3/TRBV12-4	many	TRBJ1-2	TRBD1	CASRDTGANYGYTF	TGTGCCAGCAGGGACACAGGGGCGAACTATGGCTACACCTTC
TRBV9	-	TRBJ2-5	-	CASSVGLGTGETQYF	TGTGCCAGCAGCGTAGGTCTGGGAACGGGGGAGACCCAGTACTTC
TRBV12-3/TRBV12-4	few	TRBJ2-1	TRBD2	CASRVAGEIFEQFF	TGTGCCAGCAGGGTAGCGGGTGAGATATTTGAGCAGTTCTTC
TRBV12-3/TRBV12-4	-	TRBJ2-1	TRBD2	CASSGLVLGPNEQFF	TGTGCCAGCAGCGGACTAGTATTGGGACCCAATGAGCAGTTCTTC
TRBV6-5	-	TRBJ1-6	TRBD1	CASSYSRDSLVNSPLHF	TGTGCCAGCAGTTACTCCAGGGACAGCCTAGTTAATTCACCCCTCCACTTT
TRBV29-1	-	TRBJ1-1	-	CSVQWGDTEAFF	TGCAGCGTTCAGTGGGGGGACACTGAAGCTTTCTTT
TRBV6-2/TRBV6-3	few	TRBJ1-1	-	CASSYPRGGVTEAFF	TGTGCCAGCAGTTATCCTCGGGGAGGTGTAACTGAAGCTTTCTTT
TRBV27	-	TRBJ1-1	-	CASSHHERVEAFF	TGTGCCAGCAGTCACCACGAACGTGTTGAAGCTTTCTTT
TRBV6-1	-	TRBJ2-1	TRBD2	CASSQLAGEANEQFF	TGTGCCAGCAGTCAACTAGCGGGAGAGGCAAATGAGCAGTTCTTC
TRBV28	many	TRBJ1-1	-	CASSAWDGWNTEAFF	TGTGCCAGCAGTGCCTGGGACGGATGGAACACTGAAGCTTTCTTT
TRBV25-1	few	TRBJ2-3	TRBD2	CASSESDGRAPTDTQYF	TGTGCCAGCAGTGAATCGGACGGGAGGGCCCCCACAGATACGCAGTATTTT
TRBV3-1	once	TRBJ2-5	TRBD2	CASSVGPAGRETQYF	TGTGCCAGCAGCGTAGGGCCAGCGGGACGGGAGACCCAGTACTTC
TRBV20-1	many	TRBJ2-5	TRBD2	CSRTSGWQETQYF	TGCAGCCGTACTAGCGGGTGGCAAGAGACCCAGTACTTC
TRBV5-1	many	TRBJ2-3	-	CASSLGVETDTQYF	TGCGCCAGCAGCTTGGGGGTCGAAACAGATACGCAGTATTTT
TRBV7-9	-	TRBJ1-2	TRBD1	CASSPSGDRGHGYTF	TGTGCCAGCAGCCCCTCGGGGGACAGGGGGCATGGCTACACCTTC
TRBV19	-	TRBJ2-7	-	CASSQGGQESIYEQYF	TGTGCCAGTAGTCAGGGAGGACAGGAGAGCATCTACGAGCAGTACTTC
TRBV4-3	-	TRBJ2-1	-	CASSQDPAYNEQFF	TGCGCCAGCAGCCAAGATCCTGCCTACAATGAGCAGTTCTTC
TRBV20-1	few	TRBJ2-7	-	CSAKDGALGEQYF	TGCAGTGCTAAGGACGGGGCATTGGGGGAGCAGTACTTC
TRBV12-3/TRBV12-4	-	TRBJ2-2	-	CAGGAAGNTGELFF	TGTGCCGGGGGGGCGGCCGGGAACACCGGGGAGCTGTTTTTT
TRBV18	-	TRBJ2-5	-	CASSPLVGETQYF	TGTGCCAGCTCACCACTAGTGGGGGAGACCCAGTACTTC
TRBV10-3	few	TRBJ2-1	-	CAISESKYNEQFF	TGTGCCATCAGTGAGTCGAAATACAATGAGCAGTTCTTC
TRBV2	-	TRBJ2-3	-	CASSGLSRPDTQYF	TGTGCCAGCAGTGGCCTGAGCCGGCCAGATACGCAGTATTTT
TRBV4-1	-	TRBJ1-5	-	CASSASIVYSNQPQHF	TGCGCCAGCAGTGCCTCGATTGTTTATAGCAATCAGCCCCAGCATTTT